This is a list of T cell receptor beta chains from one sample in a study of cytomegalovirus exposure and HLA in healthy donors. Here immunoSEQ multiplex PCR was the method, and the copy in TCRdb shows in-frame clones only, minus some. The table shows under 200,000 clones, with around 77% occurring only once. The sequencing input was PBMCs. These receptors originate from a man aged 55-75 years in good health and CMV-seronegative. CDR3s include the opening cysteine and the closing phenylalanine or tryptophan. The D gene is left open where the match is weak. Expanded clones get a size class; other rows say once, few or many, or leave the size out.

V gene	clone size	J gene	CDR3 length	D gene	CDR3 protein	CDR3 DNA
TRBV7-8	NA	TRBJ2-7	16	NA	CASSLGRRSGSYEQYF	TGTGCCAGCAGCTTAGGCCGGAGGAGTGGGTCCTACGAGCAGTACTTC
TRBV6-5	NA	TRBJ1-3	16	TRBD1	CASSFFGQGSGNTIYF	TGTGCCAGCAGTTTTTTTGGACAGGGCTCTGGAAACACCATATATTTT
TRBV28	NA	TRBJ1-6	15	NA	CASSRDGAGNSPLHF	TGTGCCAGCAGTAGGGACGGTGCGGGGAATTCACCCCTCCACTTT
TRBV2	few	TRBJ2-5	14	TRBD1	CASAGQGSQETQYF	TGTGCCAGTGCGGGACAGGGGTCCCAAGAGACCCAGTACTTC
TRBV6-5	NA	TRBJ2-3	14	TRBD1	CASRQGASTDTQYF	TGTGCCAGCCGACAGGGGGCGAGCACAGATACGCAGTATTTT
TRBV6-5	NA	TRBJ1-2	16	NA	CASSYAPGALSYGYTF	TGTGCCAGCAGTTACGCCCCAGGTGCTCTCTCTTATGGCTACACCTTC
TRBV5-5	once	TRBJ2-7	15	NA	CASSPRLATPYEQYF	TGTGCCAGCAGCCCCCGGTTAGCGACCCCCTACGAGCAGTACTTC
TRBV7-3	NA	TRBJ2-1	17	TRBD2	CASSSPRLAGDPDEQFF	TGTGCCAGCAGCTCACCACGACTAGCGGGAGACCCGGATGAGCAGTTCTTC
TRBV29-1	NA	TRBJ1-1	13	NA	CSVLWARNTEAFF	TGCAGCGTCCTGTGGGCCCGAAACACTGAAGCTTTCTTT
TRBV5-6	NA	TRBJ2-7	14	NA	CASSLGTRSYEQYF	TGTGCCAGCAGCTTAGGGACACGCTCCTACGAGCAGTACTTC
TRBV6-5	once	TRBJ1-2	13	TRBD1	CASSYSRGGGYTF	TGTGCCAGCAGTTACTCGAGAGGGGGCGGCTACACCTTC
TRBV11-1	NA	TRBJ2-7	17	TRBD2	CASSLMASGPPSYEQYF	TGTGCCAGCAGCTTAATGGCTAGCGGACCGCCATCCTACGAGCAGTACTTC
TRBV5-1	NA	TRBJ2-2	13	TRBD2	CASGAGGVGELFF	TGCGCCAGCGGAGCGGGAGGGGTCGGGGAGCTGTTTTTT
TRBV6-1	once	TRBJ1-5	16	TRBD1	CASSEWRGQGNQPQHF	TGTGCCAGCAGTGAATGGAGGGGGCAGGGCAATCAGCCCCAGCATTTT
TRBV25-1	NA	TRBJ2-7	15	TRBD2	CASSDNSGRSYEQYF	TGTGCCAGCAGTGATAATAGCGGGAGGTCCTACGAGCAGTACTTC
TRBV29-1	NA	TRBJ1-2	12	TRBD1	CSAWTGGNGYTF	TGCAGCGCTTGGACAGGGGGCAATGGCTACACCTTC
TRBV2	NA	TRBJ1-4	15	NA	CASIEYSGVNEKLFF	TGTGCCAGCATTGAATATTCCGGGGTGAATGAAAAACTGTTTTTT
TRBV2	NA	TRBJ2-7	15	NA	CASSERWRPSYEQYF	TGTGCCAGCAGTGAAAGGTGGAGGCCATCATACGAGCAGTACTTC
TRBV5-6	NA	TRBJ2-1	16	TRBD2	CASRTRSSGRSNEQFF	TGTGCCAGCAGGACCCGGTCTAGCGGGAGGAGCAATGAGCAGTTCTTC
TRBV21-1	NA	TRBJ1-5	17	NA	CASSKGGTEGSNQPQHF	TGTGCCAGCAGCAAAGGGGGGACGGAGGGGAGCAATCAGCCCCAGCATTTT
TRBV1	NA	TRBJ1-1	15	NA	CTSSPQVAGTSGAFF	TGCACCAGCAGCCCCCAAGTGGCAGGGACAAGCGGAGCTTTCTTT
TRBV15	NA	TRBJ2-7	15	TRBD2	CATSRDLAGLYEQYF	TGTGCCACCAGCAGAGACCTAGCGGGATTATACGAGCAGTACTTC
TRBV2	NA	TRBJ1-2	15	NA	CASTLERNSGYGYTF	TGTGCCAGCACTCTAGAACGAAACAGCGGCTATGGCTACACCTTC
TRBV19	NA	TRBJ2-1	16	TRBD2	CASSIDGGEYYNEQFF	TGTGCCAGTAGTATAGATGGGGGGGAGTACTACAATGAGCAGTTCTTC
TRBV6-4	NA	TRBJ1-2	12	NA	CASSGGGYGYTF	TGTGCCAGCAGTGGGGGAGGCTATGGCTACACCTTC
TRBV29-1	NA	TRBJ1-1	16	TRBD1	CSASGGTDDPGKVAFF	TGCAGCGCTTCGGGGGGGACAGACGACCCTGGGAAGGTAGCTTTCTTT
TRBV10-3	NA	TRBJ1-3	17	NA	CAISESRLQGSDNTIYF	TGTGCCATCAGTGAGTCGCGATTGCAGGGGTCTGACAACACCATATATTTT
TRBV19	NA	TRBJ2-6	17	TRBD1	CASKMAGGISGANVLTF	TGTGCCAGTAAGATGGCAGGGGGCATCTCTGGGGCCAACGTCCTGACTTTC